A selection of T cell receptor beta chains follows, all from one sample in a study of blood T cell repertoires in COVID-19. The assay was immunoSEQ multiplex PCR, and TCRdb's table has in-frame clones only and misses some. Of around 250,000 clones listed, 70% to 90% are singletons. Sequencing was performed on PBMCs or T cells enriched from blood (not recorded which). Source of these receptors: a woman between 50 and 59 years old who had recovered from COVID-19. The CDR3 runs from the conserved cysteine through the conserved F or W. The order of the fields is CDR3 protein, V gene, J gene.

CASSSTYEQYF	TRBV28	TRBJ2-7
CASSPWTGGYGYTF	TRBV5-6	TRBJ1-2
CASSPSAGDGQYEQYF	TRBV27	TRBJ2-7
CATSDYANTGELFF	TRBV15	TRBJ2-2
CASSAGLAGAYEQFF	TRBV19	TRBJ2-1
CASSLDRNYGYTF	TRBV5-4	TRBJ1-2
CSVGATSNTGELFF	TRBV29-1	TRBJ2-2
CAISEGQMNTEAFF	TRBV10-3	TRBJ1-1
CSVVRGTYEQYF	TRBV29-1	TRBJ2-7
CASSQGHRGKEVLYTF	TRBV4-2	TRBJ1-2
CASSQDQSQPQHF	TRBV4-1	TRBJ1-5
CASSRDRGDGYTF	TRBV11-1	TRBJ1-2